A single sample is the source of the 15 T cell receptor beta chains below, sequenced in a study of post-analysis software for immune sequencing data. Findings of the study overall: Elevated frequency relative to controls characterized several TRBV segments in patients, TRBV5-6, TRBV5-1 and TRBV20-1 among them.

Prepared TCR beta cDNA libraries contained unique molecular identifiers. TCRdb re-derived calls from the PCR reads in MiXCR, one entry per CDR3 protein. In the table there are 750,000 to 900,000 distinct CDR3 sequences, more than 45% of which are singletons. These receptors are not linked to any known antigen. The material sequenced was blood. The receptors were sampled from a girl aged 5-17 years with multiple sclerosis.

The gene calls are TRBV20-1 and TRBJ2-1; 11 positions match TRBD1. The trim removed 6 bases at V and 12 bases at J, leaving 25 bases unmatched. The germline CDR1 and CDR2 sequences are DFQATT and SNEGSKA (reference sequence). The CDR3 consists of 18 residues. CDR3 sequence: CSALPPPGTGGPHRRQFF. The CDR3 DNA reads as TGCAGTGCCCTCCCGCCCCCCGGGACAGGGGGACCCCACAGAAGGCAGTTCTTC.

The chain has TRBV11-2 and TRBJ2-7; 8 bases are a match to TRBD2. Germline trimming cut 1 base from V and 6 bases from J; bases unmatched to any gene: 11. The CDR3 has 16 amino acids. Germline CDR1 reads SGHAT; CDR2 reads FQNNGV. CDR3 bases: TGTGCCAGCAGCTTAGGGCTCAGCGGGAGAGTCTCCGAGCAGTACTTC. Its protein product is CASSLGLSGRVSEQYF.

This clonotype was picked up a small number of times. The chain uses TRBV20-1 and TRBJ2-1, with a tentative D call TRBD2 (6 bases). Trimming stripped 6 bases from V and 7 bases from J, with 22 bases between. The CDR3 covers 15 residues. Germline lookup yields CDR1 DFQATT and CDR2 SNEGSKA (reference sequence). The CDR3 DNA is TGCAGTGCCAATACCCGGGACTCAAGTAGTAATGAGCAGTTCTTC. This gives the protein CSANTRDSSSNEQFF.

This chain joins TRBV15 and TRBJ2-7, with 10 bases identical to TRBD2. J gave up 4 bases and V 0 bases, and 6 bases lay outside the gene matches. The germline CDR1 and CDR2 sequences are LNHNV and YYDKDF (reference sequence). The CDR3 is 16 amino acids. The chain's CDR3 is CATSRDRASGSYEQYF. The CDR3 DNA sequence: TGTGCCACCAGCAGAGATCGGGCTAGCGGGAGTTACGAGCAGTACTTC.

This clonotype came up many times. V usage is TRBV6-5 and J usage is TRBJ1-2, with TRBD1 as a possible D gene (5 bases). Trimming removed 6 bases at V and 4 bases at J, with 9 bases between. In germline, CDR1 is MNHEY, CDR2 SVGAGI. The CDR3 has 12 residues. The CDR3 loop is CASSPGTYGYTF. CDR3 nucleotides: TGTGCCAGCAGCCCTGGGACCTATGGCTACACCTTC.

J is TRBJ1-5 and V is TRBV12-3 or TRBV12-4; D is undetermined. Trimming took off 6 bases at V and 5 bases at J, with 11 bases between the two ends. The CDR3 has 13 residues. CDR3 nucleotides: TGTGCCAGCAGGGCGGGCCTGTATCAGCCCCAGCATTTT. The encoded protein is CASRAGLYQPQHF.

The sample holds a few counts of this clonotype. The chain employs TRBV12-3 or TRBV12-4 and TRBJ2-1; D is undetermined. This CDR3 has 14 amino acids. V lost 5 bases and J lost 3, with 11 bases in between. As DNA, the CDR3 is TGTGCCAGCAGTACACCCGGGCTCTACAATGAGCAGTTCTTC. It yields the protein CASSTPGLYNEQFF.

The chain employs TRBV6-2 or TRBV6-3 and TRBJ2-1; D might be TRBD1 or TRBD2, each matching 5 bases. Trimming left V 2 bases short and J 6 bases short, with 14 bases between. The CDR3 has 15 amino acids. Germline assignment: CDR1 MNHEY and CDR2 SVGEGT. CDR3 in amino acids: CASSYASYGTNEQFF. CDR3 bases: TGTGCCAGCAGTTACGCGTCGTATGGGACCAATGAGCAGTTCTTC.

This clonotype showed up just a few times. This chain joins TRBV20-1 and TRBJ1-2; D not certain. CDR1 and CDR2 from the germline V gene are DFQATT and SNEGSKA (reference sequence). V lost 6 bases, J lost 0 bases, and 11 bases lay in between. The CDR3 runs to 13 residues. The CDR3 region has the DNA TGCAGTGCCCGGACGGACTCTAACTATGGCTACACCTTC. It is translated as CSARTDSNYGYTF.

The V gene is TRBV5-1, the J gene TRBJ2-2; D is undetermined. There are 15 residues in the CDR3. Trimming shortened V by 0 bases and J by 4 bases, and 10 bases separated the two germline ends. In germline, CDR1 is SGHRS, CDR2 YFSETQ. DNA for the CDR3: TGCGCCAGCAGCTTGGACAGTCCGGTCACCGGGGAGCTGTTTTTT. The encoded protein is CASSLDSPVTGELFF.

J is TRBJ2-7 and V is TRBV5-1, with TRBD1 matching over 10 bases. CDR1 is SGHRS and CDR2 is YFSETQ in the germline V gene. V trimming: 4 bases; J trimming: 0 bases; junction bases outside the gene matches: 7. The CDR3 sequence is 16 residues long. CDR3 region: CASSLGQGSSSYEQYF. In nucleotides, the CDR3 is TGCGCCAGCAGCCTGGGACAGGGGTCCAGCTCCTACGAGCAGTACTTC.

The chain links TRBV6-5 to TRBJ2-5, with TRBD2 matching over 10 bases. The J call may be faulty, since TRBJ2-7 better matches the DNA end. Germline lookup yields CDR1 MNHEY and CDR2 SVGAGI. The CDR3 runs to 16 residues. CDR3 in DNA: TGTGCCAGCAGTTACGGGAAAGCGGGAGGGCCGTACGAGCAGTACTTC. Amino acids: CASSYGKAGGPYEQYF.

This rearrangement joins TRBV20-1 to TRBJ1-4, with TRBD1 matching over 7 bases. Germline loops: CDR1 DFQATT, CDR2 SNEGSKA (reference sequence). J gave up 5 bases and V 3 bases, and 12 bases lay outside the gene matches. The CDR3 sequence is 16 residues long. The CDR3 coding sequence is TGCAGTGCTAGTCGGGCTATGGGACAGACAAATGAAAAACTGTTTTTT. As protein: CSASRAMGQTNEKLFF.

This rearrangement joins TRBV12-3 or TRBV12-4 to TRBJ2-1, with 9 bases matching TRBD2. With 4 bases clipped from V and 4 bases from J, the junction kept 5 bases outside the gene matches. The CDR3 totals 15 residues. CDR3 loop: CASSSSGRNYNEQFF. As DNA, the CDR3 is TGTGCCAGCAGTTCCAGCGGGAGGAATTACAATGAGCAGTTCTTC.

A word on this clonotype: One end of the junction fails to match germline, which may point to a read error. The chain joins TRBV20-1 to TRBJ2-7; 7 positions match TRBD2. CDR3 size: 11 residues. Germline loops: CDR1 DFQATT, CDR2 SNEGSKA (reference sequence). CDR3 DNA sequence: TGCAGTGCCAGAGCGGGGTACGAGCAGTACTTC. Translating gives CSARAGYEQYF.